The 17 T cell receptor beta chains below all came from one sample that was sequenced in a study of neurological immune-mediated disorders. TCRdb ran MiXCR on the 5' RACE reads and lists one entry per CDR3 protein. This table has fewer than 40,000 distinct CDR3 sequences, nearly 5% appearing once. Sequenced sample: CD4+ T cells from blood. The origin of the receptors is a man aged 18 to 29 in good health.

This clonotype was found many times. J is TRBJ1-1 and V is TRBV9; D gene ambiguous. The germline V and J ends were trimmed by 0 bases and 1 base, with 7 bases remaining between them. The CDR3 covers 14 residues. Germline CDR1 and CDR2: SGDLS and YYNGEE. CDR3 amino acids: CASSVGSQNTEAFF. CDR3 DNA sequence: TGTGCCAGCAGCGTAGGCAGCCAGAACACTGAAGCTTTCTTT.

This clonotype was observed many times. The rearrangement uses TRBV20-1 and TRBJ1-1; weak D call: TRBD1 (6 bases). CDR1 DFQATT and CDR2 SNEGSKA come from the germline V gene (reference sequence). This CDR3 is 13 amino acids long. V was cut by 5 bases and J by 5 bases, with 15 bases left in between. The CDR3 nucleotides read TGCAGTGCTGAACGGGGGCTAGGTACTGAAGCTTTCTTT. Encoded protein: CSAERGLGTEAFF.

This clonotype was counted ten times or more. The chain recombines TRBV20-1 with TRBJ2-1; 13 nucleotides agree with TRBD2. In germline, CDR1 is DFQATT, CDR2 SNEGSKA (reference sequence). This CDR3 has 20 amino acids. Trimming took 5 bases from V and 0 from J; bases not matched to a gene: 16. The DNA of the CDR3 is TGCAGTGCTTCGTCGAATCCGGGACTAGCGGGATTCAGCTCCTACAATGAGCAGTTCTTC. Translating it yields CSASSNPGLAGFSSYNEQFF.

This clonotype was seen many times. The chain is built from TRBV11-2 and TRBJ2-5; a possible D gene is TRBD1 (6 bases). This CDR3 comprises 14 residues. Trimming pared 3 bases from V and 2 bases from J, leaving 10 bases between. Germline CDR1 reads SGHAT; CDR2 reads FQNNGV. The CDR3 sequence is CASSLGRGQETQYF. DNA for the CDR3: TGTGCCAGCAGCTTGGGCAGGGGTCAAGAGACCCAGTACTTC.

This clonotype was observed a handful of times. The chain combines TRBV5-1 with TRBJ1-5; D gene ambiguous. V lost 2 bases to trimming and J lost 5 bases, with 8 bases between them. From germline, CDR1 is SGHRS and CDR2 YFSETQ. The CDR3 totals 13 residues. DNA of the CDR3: TGCGCCAGCAGCTTAGACGGGGATCAGCCCCAGCATTTT. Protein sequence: CASSLDGDQPQHF.

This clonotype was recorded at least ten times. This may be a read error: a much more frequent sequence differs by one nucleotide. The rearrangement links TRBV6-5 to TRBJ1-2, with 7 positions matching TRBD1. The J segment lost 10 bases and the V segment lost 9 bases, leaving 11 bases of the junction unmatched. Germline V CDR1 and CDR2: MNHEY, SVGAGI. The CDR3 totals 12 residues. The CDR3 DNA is TGTGCCAGTACCACAGGGGTGACTGACTACACCTTC. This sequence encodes CASTTGVTDYTF.

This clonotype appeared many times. CDR3: CASSPSASDEKLFF. The CDR3 bases are TGCGCCAGCAGTCCAAGCGCCTCGGATGAAAAACTGTTTTTT. The chain has TRBV5-1 and TRBJ1-4; D ambiguous. The CDR3 is 14 residues long. Between the trimmed V and J ends, which lost 5 bases and 6 bases, there was a span of 14 bases. The germline CDR1 and CDR2 sequences are SGHRS and YFSETQ.

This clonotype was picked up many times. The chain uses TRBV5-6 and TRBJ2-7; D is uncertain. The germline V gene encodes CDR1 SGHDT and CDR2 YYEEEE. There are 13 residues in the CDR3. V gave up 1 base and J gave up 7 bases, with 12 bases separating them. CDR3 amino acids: CASSLPPDGEQYF. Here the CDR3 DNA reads TGTGCCAGCAGCTTGCCACCGGACGGGGAGCAGTACTTC.

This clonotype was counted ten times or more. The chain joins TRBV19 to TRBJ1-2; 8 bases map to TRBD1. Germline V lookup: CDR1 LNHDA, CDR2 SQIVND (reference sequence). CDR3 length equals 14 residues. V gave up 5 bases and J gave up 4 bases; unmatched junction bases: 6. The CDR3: CASSWTGFGYGYTF. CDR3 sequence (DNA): TGTGCCAGTAGTTGGACAGGGTTCGGCTATGGCTACACCTTC. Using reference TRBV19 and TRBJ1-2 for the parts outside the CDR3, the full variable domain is DGGITQSPKYLFRKEGQNVTLSCEQNLNHDAMYWYRQDPGQGLRLIYYSQIVNDFQKGDIAEGYSVSREKKESFPLTVTSAQKNPTAFYLCASSWTGFGYGYTFGSGTRLTVV.

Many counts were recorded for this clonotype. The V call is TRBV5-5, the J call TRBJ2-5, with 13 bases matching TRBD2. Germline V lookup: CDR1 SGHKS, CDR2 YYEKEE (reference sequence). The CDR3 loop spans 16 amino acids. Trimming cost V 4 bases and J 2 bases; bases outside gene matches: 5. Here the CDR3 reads CASSLGLAGVQETQYF. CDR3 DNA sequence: TGTGCCAGCAGCCTCGGACTAGCGGGGGTACAAGAGACCCAGTACTTC.

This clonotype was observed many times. The CDR3 region is CASSPLGSRVYHYGYTF. The DNA of the CDR3 is TGTGCCAGCAGTCCCCTCGGGTCCAGGGTCTATCACTATGGCTACACCTTC. The rearrangement links TRBV28 to TRBJ1-2, with D perhaps TRBD1 (5 bases). V was pared by 5 bases and J by 3 bases, with 22 bases between. Germline V gene sequence: CDR1 MDHEN, CDR2 SYDVKM. The CDR3 is 17 amino acids.

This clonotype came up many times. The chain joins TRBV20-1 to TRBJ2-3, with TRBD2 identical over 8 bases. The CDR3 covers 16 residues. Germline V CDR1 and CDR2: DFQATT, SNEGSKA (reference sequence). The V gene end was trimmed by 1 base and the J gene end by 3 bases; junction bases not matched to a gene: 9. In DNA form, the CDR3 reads TGCAGTGCTAGAGCGGGGCGGGGGGCCCCAACAGATACGCAGTATTTT. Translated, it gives CSARAGRGAPTDTQYF.

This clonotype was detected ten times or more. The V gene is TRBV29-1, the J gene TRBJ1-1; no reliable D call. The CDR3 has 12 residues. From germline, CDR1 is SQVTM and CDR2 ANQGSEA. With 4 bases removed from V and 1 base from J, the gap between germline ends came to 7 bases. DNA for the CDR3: TGCAGCGTTGGAGGGTGGAACACTGAAGCTTTCTTT. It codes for CSVGGWNTEAFF.

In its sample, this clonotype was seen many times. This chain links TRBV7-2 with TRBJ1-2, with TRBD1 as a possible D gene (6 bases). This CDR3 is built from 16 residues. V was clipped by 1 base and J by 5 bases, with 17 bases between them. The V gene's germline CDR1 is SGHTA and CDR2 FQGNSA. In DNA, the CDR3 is TGTGCCAGCAGCTTAGGAAGATGGGGGGCTGAATATGGCTACACCTTC. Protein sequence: CASSLGRWGAEYGYTF.

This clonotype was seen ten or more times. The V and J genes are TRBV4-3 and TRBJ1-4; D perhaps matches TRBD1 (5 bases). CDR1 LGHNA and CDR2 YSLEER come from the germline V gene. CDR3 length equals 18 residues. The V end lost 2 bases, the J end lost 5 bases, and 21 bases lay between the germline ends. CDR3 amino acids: CASSQMFSGTALNEKLFF. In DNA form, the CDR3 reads TGCGCCAGCAGCCAAATGTTTTCCGGGACTGCATTAAATGAAAAACTGTTTTTT.

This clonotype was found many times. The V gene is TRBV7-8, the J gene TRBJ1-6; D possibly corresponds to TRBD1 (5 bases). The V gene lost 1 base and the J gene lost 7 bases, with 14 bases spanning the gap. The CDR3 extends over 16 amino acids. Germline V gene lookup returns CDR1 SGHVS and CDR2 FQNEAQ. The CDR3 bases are TGTGCCAGCAGCTTAGATTCCAGGGTTGGAAATTCACCCCTCCACTTT. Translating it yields CASSLDSRVGNSPLHF.

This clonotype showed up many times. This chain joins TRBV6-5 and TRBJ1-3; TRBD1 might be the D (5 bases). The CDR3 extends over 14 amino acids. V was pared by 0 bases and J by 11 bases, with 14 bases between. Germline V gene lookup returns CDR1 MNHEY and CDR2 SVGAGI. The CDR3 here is CASSYSIVEGSIYF. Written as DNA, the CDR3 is TGTGCCAGCAGTTACTCGATTGTTGAGGGGTCCATATATTTT.